The next 15 T cell receptor beta chains were all read from a single sample in a study of blood T cell repertoires in COVID-19. Measured with immunoSEQ multiplex PCR; TCRdb has only the in-frame clones, and not every one. The table shows about 110,000 clones, with just under 90% occurring only once. The specimen sequenced was peripheral blood. These receptors originate from a human donor in a cohort sampled during active COVID-19.

This clone appeared once. The rearrangement uses TRBV5-6 and TRBJ2-3; tentatively, D is TRBD1 (5 bases). Germline V CDR1 and CDR2: SGHDT, YYEEEE. V dropped 1 base and J dropped 3 bases, with 12 bases sitting between them. The CDR3 extends over 15 amino acids. The CDR3 DNA reads TGTGCCAGCAGCTTGAGGGCAGGGCGGACAGATACGCAGTATTTT. Protein product: CASSLRAGRTDTQYF.

The rearrangement joins TRBV19 to TRBJ1-1, with a possible D match to TRBD1 (6 bases). CDR1 and CDR2 (germline): LNHDA, SQIVND (reference sequence). The CDR3 is 14 residues long. V gave up 4 bases and J gave up 0 bases, with 9 bases separating them. The CDR3 spells CASSRQVVNTEAFF. In DNA, the CDR3 is TGTGCCAGTAGTAGACAGGTGGTGAACACTGAAGCTTTCTTT.

V gene TRBV27 combines with J gene TRBJ1-2, with a tentative D call TRBD1 (6 bases). The CDR3 loop spans 14 amino acids. V dropped 6 bases and J dropped 4 bases, with 15 bases sitting between them. CDR1 and CDR2 from the germline V gene are MNHEY and SMNVEV (reference sequence). The CDR3 bases are TGTGCCAGCAGCAGCCGGGACAAATTCTATGGCTACACCTTC. This codes for CASSSRDKFYGYTF.

As DNA, the CDR3 is TGTGCCAGCAGCGTTAGCGGGAGTCCCTACAATGAGCAGTTCTTC. Its protein is CASSVSGSPYNEQFF. The V gene is TRBV6-4, the J gene TRBJ2-1, with 9 positions matching TRBD2. Germline V gene data show CDR1 as MRHNA and CDR2 as SNTAGT. The CDR3 covers 15 residues. The junction had 5 bases not matched to a gene; V was cut back by 6 bases and J by 2 bases.

The chain links TRBV11-3 to TRBJ2-1, with 12 bases lining up with TRBD2. There are 20 residues in the CDR3. V was clipped by 0 bases and J by 0 bases; unmatched bases: 9. Germline V CDR1 and CDR2: SGHNT, YENEEA. The CDR3 nucleotides read TGTGCCAGCAGCTTAGACCCCTCGGGACTAGCGGGCCGCTCCTACAATGAGCAGTTCTTC. Translation gives CASSLDPSGLAGRSYNEQFF.

The chain combines TRBV19 with TRBJ2-4; D gene ambiguous. V dropped 10 bases and J dropped 6 bases, with 16 bases sitting between them. In germline, CDR1 is LNHDA, CDR2 SQIVND (reference sequence). The CDR3 has 13 amino acids. The CDR3 coding sequence is TGTGCCACCGGGTCTTCTCGATCAAACATTCAGTACTTC. Translated: CATGSSRSNIQYF.

This chain connects TRBV19 to TRBJ1-5; the match to TRBD1 covers 8 bases. This CDR3 has 15 residues. Trimming cost V 1 base and J 3 bases; bases outside gene matches: 2. Germline CDR1 and CDR2: LNHDA and SQIVND (reference sequence). The CDR3 spells CASSIGTGHNQPQHF. CDR3 DNA: TGTGCCAGTAGTATAGGGACAGGGCACAATCAGCCCCAGCATTTT.

The CDR3 nucleotides are TGTGCCAGCTCACCACCAAGCGGGAGAAGCTTCTACGAGCAGTACTTC. It translates to CASSPPSGRSFYEQYF. The chain has TRBV18 and TRBJ2-7; TRBD2 matches 8 bases. CDR1 is KGHSH and CDR2 is LQKENI in the germline V gene. After removal of 0 bases from V and 3 bases from J, the junction contained 7 bases not matched to a gene. The CDR3 has 16 residues.

The rearrangement joins TRBV6-4 to TRBJ2-3, with TRBD2 identical over 14 bases. This CDR3 has 16 amino acids. V shed 3 bases and J 5 bases; nucleotides not matched to a gene: 4. Germline V gives CDR1 MRHNA, CDR2 SNTAGT. CDR3 loop: CASSEGTSGGKDTQYF. DNA for the CDR3: TGTGCCAGCAGTGAAGGGACTAGCGGGGGTAAAGATACGCAGTATTTT.

The gene calls are TRBV5-1 and TRBJ1-1, with D maybe TRBD1 (6 bases). This CDR3 is built from 17 residues. Germline V CDR1 and CDR2: SGHRS, YFSETQ. V lost 3 bases and J 0 bases, leaving 18 bases between the germline ends. This CDR3 is CASSSHSQTGLNTEAFF. DNA of the CDR3: TGCGCCAGCAGCTCGCACTCTCAGACAGGTTTGAACACTGAAGCTTTCTTT.

The chain links TRBV28 to TRBJ1-5; a weak D match, TRBD1 (6 bases). The CDR3 contains 16 residues. CDR1 and CDR2 from the germline V gene are MDHEN and SYDVKM. Trimming removed 6 bases at V and 4 bases at J, with 19 bases between. The CDR3: CASRGPTGLGNQPQHF. In DNA form, the CDR3 reads TGTGCCAGCAGAGGGCCCACAGGGTTGGGAAATCAGCCCCAGCATTTT.

CDR3 bases: TGTGCCACCAGTGACAGGACAGGGGGCAACTATGGCTACACCTTC. As protein: CATSDRTGGNYGYTF. The chain links TRBV24-1 to TRBJ1-2, with 11 bases aligning to TRBD1. Germline assignment: CDR1 KGHDR and CDR2 SFDVKD. V lost 4 bases to trimming and J lost 2 bases; unmatched junction nucleotides: 2. There are 15 residues in the CDR3.

The rearrangement links TRBV6-5 to TRBJ2-7; perhaps TRBD1 as D (6 bases). The CDR3 extends over 13 amino acids. V lost 0 bases, J lost 7 bases, and 10 bases lay in between. CDR1 is MNHEY, CDR2 SVGAGI, per germline. CDR3 DNA sequence: TGTGCCAGCAGTTACTCGGGGGCCCTGGAGCAGTACTTC. This encodes CASSYSGALEQYF.

The rearrangement uses TRBV7-3 and TRBJ2-7; 9 nucleotides match TRBD1. In germline, CDR1 is SGHTA, CDR2 FQGTGA. The CDR3 runs 13 residues. Losses at the gene ends were 5 bases for V and 6 bases for J; bases not matched to a gene: 5. The CDR3 reads CASSLSTGGEQYF. The CDR3 DNA reads as TGTGCCAGCAGCCTATCGACAGGGGGCGAGCAGTACTTC.

This chain uses TRBV5-8 with TRBJ1-2; 10 bases map to TRBD1. Germline trimming cut 4 bases from V and 8 bases from J; bases unmatched to any gene: 8. The CDR3 spans 14 residues. Germline CDR1 reads SGHTS; CDR2 reads YDEGEE. The chain's CDR3 is CASSHRQGARGYTF. CDR3 coding DNA: TGTGCCAGCAGCCACCGACAGGGGGCAAGAGGCTACACCTTC. Using reference TRBV5-8 and TRBJ1-2 for the parts outside the CDR3, the full variable domain is EAGVTQSPTHLIKTRGQQATLRCSPISGHTSVYWYQQALGLGLQFLLWYDEGEERNRGNFPPRFSGRQFPNYSSELNVNALELEDSALYLCASSHRQGARGYTFGSGTRLTVV.